This note documents a single T cell receptor beta chain sequence. As yet, its antigen is unknown. The sample originates from a study of tumor-infiltrating lymphocytes in localized non-small cell lung cancer. Findings of the study overall: T-cell fraction did not differ between immunotypes IM1 and IM2. Only some patients had TCR sequencing, depending on available tissue.

The table came from immunoSEQ multiplex PCR; TCRdb's copy has only in-frame clones and leaves some out. This table holds nearly 9,500 clones, around 82% found once. This TCR was recovered from a human donor with non-small cell lung cancer. Sequencing was performed on uninvolved lung tissue not adjacent to the tumor.

CDR3 sequence: CASSLGSAGGNTIYF. Here the CDR3 DNA reads TGCGCCAGCAGCTTGGGGTCGGCGGGTGGAAACACCATATATTTT. This chain uses TRBV5-1 with TRBJ1-3; D ambiguous. The CDR3 sequence is 15 residues long. Germline CDR1 is SGHRS and CDR2 is YFSETQ. V lost 0 bases, J lost 3 bases, and 10 bases lay in between.